This T cell receptor (beta chain) was sequenced during a study of shared clonotypes between healthy human individuals. Sequenced by immunoSEQ multiplex PCR; TCRdb stores in-frame clones only, minus some. The data show about 1,900,000 clones, with roughly 94% seen just once and under 1.5% held by the top ten. The germline V gene encodes CDR1 MGHRA and CDR2 YSYEKL. J gave up 2 bases and V 5 bases, and 8 bases lay outside the gene matches. The length of the CDR3 is 15 residues. Naive-designated CD8 cells lacked CD45RO, were positively enriched for CCR7, and omitted terminally differentiated effector memory CD45RA+ cells.

The gene calls are TRBV4-1 and TRBJ2-5, with 7 bases identical to TRBD1. This clonotype was obtained from a young man in good health. The sample consisted of naive CD8+ T cells sorted from blood. CDR3 DNA: TGCGCCAGCAGCGAACAGGGGCAGGGTCAAGAGACCCAGTACTTC. It specifies CASSEQGQGQETQYF.